This TCR beta chain was captured in a study of CD8+ T cells in alopecia areata. Study in general: Those patients who were treated received oral tofacitinib, which was given at 5 to 10 mg twice daily for moderate-to-severe alopecia areata.

In each case, RNA was isolated and then reverse transcribed into cDNA as the sequencing template. Here immunoSEQ multiplex PCR was the method, and the copy in TCRdb shows in-frame clones only, minus some. The sample yields approximately 210,000 clones, roughly 60% seen once. The germline gives CDR1 GTSNPN, CDR2 SVGIG (reference sequence). The ends were cut back, 0 bases at V and 1 base at J, with 8 bases in the middle. The CDR3 spans 14 residues. Treatment reported: oral pan-JAK inhibitor, 5-10 mg twice daily. The chain uses TRBV30 and TRBJ2-3; no clear D. The sequencing here drew on CD4+ T cells sorted from blood, taken at week 24, from a patient treated with tofacitinib. This TCR derives from a human donor with alopecia areata. The CDR3 nucleotides are TGTGCCTGGAGTGTGGTGGGCCGCACAGATACGCAGTATTTT. Protein sequence: CAWSVVGRTDTQYF.